The TCR beta chain under discussion was sequenced for a study of identical twins. TCRdb reanalysed the 5' RACE reads using MiXCR and keeps one entry per CDR3 protein. The sample records hundreds of thousands of distinct CDR3 sequences, roughly 6% being singletons. The sample consisted of naive T cells sorted from blood. The clonotype was recovered from a young man in good health.

CDR3 amino acids: CASSEDGTSGKIIYNEQFF. The CDR3, as DNA: TGTGCCAGCAGTGAAGATGGGACTAGCGGGAAGATTATATACAATGAGCAGTTCTTC. V is TRBV6-1 and J is TRBJ2-1; 13 positions match TRBD2. Germline CDR1 MNHNS, CDR2 SASEGT. J gave up 4 bases and V 1 base, and 10 bases lay outside the gene matches. The CDR3 spans 19 residues.